This T cell receptor beta chain was captured in a study of T cell clones after liver transplantation. The germline V gene has CDR1 LNHDA and CDR2 SQIVND (reference sequence). This CDR3 contains 13 residues. V was cut by 7 bases and J by 4 bases, with 13 bases left in between. Clones were read by immunoSEQ multiplex PCR, and TCRdb kept only the in-frame ones, dropping some. Among 45,000 or so clones listed, 86% were seen once. This sample comprised CD4+ T cells from blood, obtained 24 months after liver transplant. V and J are TRBV19 and TRBJ1-2; D gene uncertain. This TCR was recovered from a human patient who received a liver transplant. Part of the T cells may come from the graft donor. Here the CDR3 reads CASTRGGFYGYTF. The DNA of the CDR3 is TGTGCCAGTACCCGTGGTGGGTTCTATGGCTACACCTTC.